The clone carrying this T cell receptor (beta chain) was seen a handful of times. Its matching antigen is unknown. The authors divided CD4+ cells into CD45RA+ naive and CD45RA-negative memory subsets. The CDR3 consists of 15 residues. The V gene end was trimmed by 4 bases and the J gene end by 5 bases; junction bases not matched to a gene: 5. Germline CDR1 and CDR2: MDHEN and SYDVKM. These data belong to a study of shared clonotypes between healthy human individuals. Overall study results and limits: Naive subsets tended to show greater estimated richness than memory subsets.

Generated by immunoSEQ multiplex PCR, the TCRdb table keeps only in-frame clones and is missing some. Among around 700,000 clones listed, approximately 74% were seen once. Sequenced input: memory CD4+ T cells sorted from blood. The subset here: CD45RA-negative fraction. The source is a woman aged 30 to 39 in good health. This chain uses TRBV28 with TRBJ2-1; 10 bases fit TRBD2. This chain's CDR3 is CASSYSGRLNNEQFF. The CDR3 nucleotides are TGTGCCAGCAGTTATAGCGGGAGGCTAAACAATGAGCAGTTCTTC.